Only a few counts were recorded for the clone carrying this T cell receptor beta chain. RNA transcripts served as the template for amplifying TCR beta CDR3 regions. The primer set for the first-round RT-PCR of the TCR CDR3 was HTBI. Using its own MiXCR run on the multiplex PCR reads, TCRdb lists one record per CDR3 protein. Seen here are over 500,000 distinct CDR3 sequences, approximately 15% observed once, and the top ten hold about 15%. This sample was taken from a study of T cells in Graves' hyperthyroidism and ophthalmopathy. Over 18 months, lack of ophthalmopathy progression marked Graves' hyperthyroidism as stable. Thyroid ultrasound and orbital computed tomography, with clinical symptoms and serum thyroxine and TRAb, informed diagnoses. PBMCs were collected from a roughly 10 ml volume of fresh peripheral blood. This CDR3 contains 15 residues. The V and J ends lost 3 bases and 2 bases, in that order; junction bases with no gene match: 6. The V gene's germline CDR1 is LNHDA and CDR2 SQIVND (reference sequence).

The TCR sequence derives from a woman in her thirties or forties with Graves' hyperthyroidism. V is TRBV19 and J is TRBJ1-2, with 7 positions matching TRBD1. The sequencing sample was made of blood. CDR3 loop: CASSIPGQMNYGYTF. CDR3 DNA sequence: TGTGCCAGTAGTATCCCGGGACAGATGAACTATGGCTACACCTTC.